The following is a T cell receptor (beta chain) sequence with its context. Trimming removed 3 bases at V and 1 base at J, with 12 bases between. From germline, CDR1 is SNHLY and CDR2 FYNNEI. The CDR3 sequence is 16 residues long. The data are from a study of early T cells in non-severe SARS-CoV-2 infection. One entry per CDR3 protein results from TCRdb running MiXCR on the 5' RACE reads. The sample records some 66,000 distinct CDR3 sequences, approximately 13% being singletons. The V gene is TRBV2, the J gene TRBJ2-2; D is tentatively TRBD1 or TRBD2 (5 bases each). Sequencing was done on a sample of whole blood. This TCR came from an adult who was a healthcare worker with PCR-confirmed SARS-CoV-2 infection or an uninfected control (not recorded which). For the CDR3, the DNA is TGTGCCAGCAGTGAGTCGGGGCTAGGGAACACCGGGGAGCTGTTTTTT. Translation: CASSESGLGNTGELFF. The whole variable domain, filled in from reference TRBV2 and TRBJ2-2, reads EPEVTQTPSHQVTQMGQEVILRCVPISNHLYFYWYRQILGQKVEFLVSFYNNEISEKSEIFDDQFSVERPDGSNFTLKIRSTKLEDSAMYFCASSESGLGNTGELFFGEGSRLTVL.